This is a list of T cell receptor beta chains from one sample in a study of beta chain features in type 1 diabetes. Data came from immunoSEQ multiplex PCR; TCRdb stores just in-frame clones and leaves some out. The table includes about 170,000 clones, about 8% detected once. Sequenced material: central memory CD4+ T cells from blood. Receptors originate from a woman in her thirties or forties with type 1 diabetes. The CDR3 runs from the conserved cysteine through the conserved F or W. The D gene is left open where the match is weak. Not every row has a clone size; where given, it reads once, few, many or a size class.

v_call	d_call	j_call	clone_size	cdr3_aa	cdr3_nt
TRBV15	TRBD2	TRBJ2-1	-	CATTPTSGRLNEQFF	TGTGCCACCACTCCGACTAGCGGGAGGTTAAATGAGCAGTTCTTC
TRBV4-3	TRBD2	TRBJ2-5	-	CASSHLGLAGGGVETQYF	TGCGCCAGCAGCCACCTCGGACTAGCGGGAGGCGGAGTTGAGACCCAGTACTTC
TRBV9	TRBD1	TRBJ1-2	few	CASSALRDREVYGYTF	TGTGCCAGCAGCGCGCTCCGGGACAGGGAAGTCTATGGCTACACCTTC
TRBV7-2	-	TRBJ2-5	-	CASSLNAGAETQYF	TGTGCCAGCAGCTTAAACGCAGGGGCCGAGACCCAGTACTTC
TRBV27	-	TRBJ2-7	-	CASSTPGNEQYF	TGTGCCAGCAGTACCCCAGGGAACGAGCAGTACTTC
TRBV5-6	-	TRBJ1-6	few	CASSLERANSPLHF	TGTGCCAGCAGCTTGGAGCGTGCCAATTCACCCCTCCACTTT
TRBV7-6	TRBD1	TRBJ2-7	-	CASSLGGQVNEQYF	TGTGCCAGCAGCTTAGGTGGACAGGTGAACGAGCAGTACTTC
TRBV28	TRBD1	TRBJ1-2	-	CASSSDGGQGIEGYTF	TGTGCCAGCAGTTCCGATGGGGGACAGGGAATAGAAGGCTACACCTTC
TRBV30	TRBD1	TRBJ1-5	-	CAWSGDRETPQHF	TGTGCCTGGAGTGGCGACAGGGAGACGCCCCAGCATTTT
TRBV7-9	-	TRBJ1-4	few	CASSREALEKLFF	TGTGCCAGCAGCCGAGAGGCCTTGGAAAAACTGTTTTTT